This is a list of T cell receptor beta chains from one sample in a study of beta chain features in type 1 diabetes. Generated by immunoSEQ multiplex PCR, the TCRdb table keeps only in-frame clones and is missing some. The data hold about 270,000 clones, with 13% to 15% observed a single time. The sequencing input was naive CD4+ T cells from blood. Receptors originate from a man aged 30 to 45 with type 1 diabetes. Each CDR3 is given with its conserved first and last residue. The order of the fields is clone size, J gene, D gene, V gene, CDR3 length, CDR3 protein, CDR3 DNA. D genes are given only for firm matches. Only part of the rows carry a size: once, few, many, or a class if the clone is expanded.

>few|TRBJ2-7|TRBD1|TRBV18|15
CASSPGTGGSYEQYF
TGTGCCAGCTCACCGGGGACAGGGGGGTCGTACGAGCAGTACTTC
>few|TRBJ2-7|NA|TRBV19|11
CASSIGYEQYF
TGTGCCAGTAGTATCGGTTACGAGCAGTACTTC
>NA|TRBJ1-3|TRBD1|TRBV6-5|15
CASSYSTGTGNTIYF
TGTGCCAGCAGTTACTCGACAGGGACTGGAAACACCATATATTTT
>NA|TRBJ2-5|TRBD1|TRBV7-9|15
CASSPPGTGKETQYF
TGTGCCAGCAGCCCCCCCGGGACAGGGAAAGAGACCCAGTACTTC
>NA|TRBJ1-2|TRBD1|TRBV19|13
CASMDRVGYGYTF
TGTGCCAGTATGGACAGGGTCGGCTATGGCTACACCTTC
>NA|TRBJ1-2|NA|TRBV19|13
CASSETRGYGYTF
TGTGCCAGTAGTGAAACACGGGGCTATGGCTACACCTTC
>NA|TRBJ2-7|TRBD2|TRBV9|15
CASSPRLAGLDEQYF
TGTGCCAGCAGCCCGCGACTAGCGGGATTGGACGAGCAGTACTTC
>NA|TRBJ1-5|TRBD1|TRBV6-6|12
CASSLTGQPQHF
TGTGCCAGCAGTTTGACAGGGCAGCCCCAGCATTTT
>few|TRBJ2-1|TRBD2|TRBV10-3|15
CAISPGLADYNEQFF
TGTGCCATCAGCCCTGGACTAGCGGACTACAATGAGCAGTTCTTC
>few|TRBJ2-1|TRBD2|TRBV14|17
CASSQGSGSISYNEQFF
TGTGCCAGCAGCCAAGGTAGCGGGAGTATCTCCTACAATGAGCAGTTCTTC
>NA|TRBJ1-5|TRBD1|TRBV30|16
CAWSPTRTGERQPQHF
TGTGCCTGGAGTCCCACCAGGACAGGGGAACGTCAGCCCCAGCATTTT
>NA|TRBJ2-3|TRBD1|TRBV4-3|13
CASSLGTANTQYF
TGCGCCAGCAGCCTAGGGACAGCCAATACGCAGTATTTT
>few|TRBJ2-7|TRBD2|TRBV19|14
CASSGLAALEEQYF
TGTGCCAGTAGCGGACTAGCGGCTTTAGAGGAGCAGTACTTC
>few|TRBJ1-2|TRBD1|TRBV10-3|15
CAISERDRANYGYTF
TGTGCCATCAGTGAGCGGGACAGGGCGAACTATGGCTACACCTTC
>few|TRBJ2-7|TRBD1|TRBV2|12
CASRDRGDEQYF
TGTGCCAGCCGGGACAGGGGGGACGAGCAGTACTTC
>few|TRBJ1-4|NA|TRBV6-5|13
CASSYTRVEKLFF
TGTGCCAGCAGTTACACCAGGGTTGAAAAACTGTTTTTT
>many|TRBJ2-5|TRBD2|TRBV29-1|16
CSGTGTRGHSVETQYF
TGCAGCGGCACCGGGACTAGGGGCCACTCTGTAGAGACCCAGTACTTC
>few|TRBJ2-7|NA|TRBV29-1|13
CSVRLQDSYEQYF
TGCAGCGTTAGACTACAAGACTCCTACGAGCAGTACTTC